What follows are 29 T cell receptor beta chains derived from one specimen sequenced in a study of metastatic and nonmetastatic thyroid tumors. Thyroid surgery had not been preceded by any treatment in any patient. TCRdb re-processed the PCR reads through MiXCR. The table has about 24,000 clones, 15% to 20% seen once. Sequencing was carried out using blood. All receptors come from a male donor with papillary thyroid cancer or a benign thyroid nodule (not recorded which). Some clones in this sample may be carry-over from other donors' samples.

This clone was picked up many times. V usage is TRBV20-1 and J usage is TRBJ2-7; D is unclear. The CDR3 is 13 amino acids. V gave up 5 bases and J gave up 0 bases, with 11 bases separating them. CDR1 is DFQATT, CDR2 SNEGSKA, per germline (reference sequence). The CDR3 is CSAPEVSSYEQYF. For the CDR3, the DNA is TGCAGTGCTCCAGAAGTGAGCTCCTACGAGCAGTACTTC.

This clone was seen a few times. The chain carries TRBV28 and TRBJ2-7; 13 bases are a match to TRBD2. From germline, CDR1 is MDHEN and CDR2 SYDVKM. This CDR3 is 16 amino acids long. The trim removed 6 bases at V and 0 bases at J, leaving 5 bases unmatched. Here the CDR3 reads CASSEGLAGVSYEQYF. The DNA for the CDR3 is TGTGCCAGCAGCGAAGGACTAGCGGGGGTCTCCTACGAGCAGTACTTC.

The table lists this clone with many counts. The CDR3 bases are TGTGCCAGCAGTGTCCGGGACAGGGAGGGCAATGAGCAGTTCTTC. As protein: CASSVRDREGNEQFF. The rearrangement joins TRBV7-9 to TRBJ2-1; 9 positions match TRBD1. CDR1 SEHNR and CDR2 FQNEAQ come from the germline V gene (reference sequence). With V trimmed by 6 bases and J by 6 bases, 9 bases remained unmatched. CDR3 length equals 15 residues.

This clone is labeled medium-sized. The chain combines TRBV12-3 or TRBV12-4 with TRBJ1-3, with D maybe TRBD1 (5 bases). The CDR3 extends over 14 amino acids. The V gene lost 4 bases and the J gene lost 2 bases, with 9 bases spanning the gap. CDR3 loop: CASSSGSAGNTIYF. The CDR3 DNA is TGTGCCAGCAGTTCAGGGTCGGCTGGAAACACCATATATTTT.

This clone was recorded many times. The CDR3 protein is CASRPGTRPYNEQFF. As DNA, the CDR3 is TGTGCCAGCAGACCCGGGACTAGGCCATACAATGAGCAGTTCTTC. The chain is built from TRBV2 and TRBJ2-1; TRBD2 matches 8 bases. The V segment lost 6 bases and the J segment 4 bases; nucleotides outside the gene matches: 8. In germline, CDR1 is SNHLY, CDR2 FYNNEI. This CDR3 region has 15 residues.

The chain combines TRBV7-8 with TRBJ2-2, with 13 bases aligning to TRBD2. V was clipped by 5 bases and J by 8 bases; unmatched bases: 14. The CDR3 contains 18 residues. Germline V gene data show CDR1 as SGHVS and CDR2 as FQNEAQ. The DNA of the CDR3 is TGTGCCAGCAGCGCCACCGGGACTAGCGGGATTAACGGGGGGGAGCTGTTTTTT. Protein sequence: CASSATGTSGINGGELFF.

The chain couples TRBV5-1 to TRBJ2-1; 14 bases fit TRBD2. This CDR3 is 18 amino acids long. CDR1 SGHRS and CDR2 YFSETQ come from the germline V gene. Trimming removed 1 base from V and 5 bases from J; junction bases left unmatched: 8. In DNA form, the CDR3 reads TGCGCCAGCAGCTTGATAGGGACTAGCGGGAGATTCCACAATGAGCAGTTCTTC. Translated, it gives CASSLIGTSGRFHNEQFF.

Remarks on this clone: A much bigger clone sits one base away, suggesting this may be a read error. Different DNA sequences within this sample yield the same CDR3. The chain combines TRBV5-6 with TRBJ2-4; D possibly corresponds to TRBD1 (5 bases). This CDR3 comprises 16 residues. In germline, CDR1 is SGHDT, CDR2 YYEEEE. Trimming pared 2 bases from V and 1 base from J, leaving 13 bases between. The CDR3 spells CASSFRAPGAKNIQYF. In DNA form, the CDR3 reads TGTGCCAGCAGCTTCAGGGCCCCCGGGGCCAAAAACATTCAGTACTTC.

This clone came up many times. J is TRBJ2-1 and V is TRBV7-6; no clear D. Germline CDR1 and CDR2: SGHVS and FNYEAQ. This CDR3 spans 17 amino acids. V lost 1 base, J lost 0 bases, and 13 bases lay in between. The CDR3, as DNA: TGTGCCAGCAGCTTAGTTTCTTTGAGAAGCTCCTACAATGAGCAGTTCTTC. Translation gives CASSLVSLRSSYNEQFF.

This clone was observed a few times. CDR3 bases: TGTGCCAGCAGTCACAGGGAGGAGTACGAGCAGTACTTC. Translating gives CASSHREEYEQYF. The gene calls are TRBV6-1 and TRBJ2-7; TRBD1 or TRBD2 may be the D gene (6 bases each). Trimming took off 5 bases at V and 4 bases at J, with 12 bases between the two ends. Germline lookup yields CDR1 MNHNS and CDR2 SASEGT. The CDR3 is made up of 13 amino acids.

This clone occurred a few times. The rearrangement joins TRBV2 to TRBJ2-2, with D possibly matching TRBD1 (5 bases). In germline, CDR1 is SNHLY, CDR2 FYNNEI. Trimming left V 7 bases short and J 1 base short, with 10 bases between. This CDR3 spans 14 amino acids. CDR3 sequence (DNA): TGTGCCAGCAAAGAACAGGAGAACACCGGGGAGCTGTTTTTT. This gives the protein CASKEQENTGELFF.

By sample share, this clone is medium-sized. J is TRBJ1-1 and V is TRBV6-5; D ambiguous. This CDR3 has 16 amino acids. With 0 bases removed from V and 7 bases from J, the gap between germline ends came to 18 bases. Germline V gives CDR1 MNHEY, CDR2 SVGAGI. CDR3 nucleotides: TGTGCCAGCAGTTACTCGGGAGGGAGCGGGAGGAATGAAGCTTTCTTT. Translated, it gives CASSYSGGSGRNEAFF.

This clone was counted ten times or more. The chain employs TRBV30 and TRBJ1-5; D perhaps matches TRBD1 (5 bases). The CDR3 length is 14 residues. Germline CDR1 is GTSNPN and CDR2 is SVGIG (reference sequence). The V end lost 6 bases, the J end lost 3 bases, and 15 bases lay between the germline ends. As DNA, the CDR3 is TGTGCCTGTTCTCCCCCGGGGCTCAATCAGCCCCAGCATTTT. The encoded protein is CACSPPGLNQPQHF.

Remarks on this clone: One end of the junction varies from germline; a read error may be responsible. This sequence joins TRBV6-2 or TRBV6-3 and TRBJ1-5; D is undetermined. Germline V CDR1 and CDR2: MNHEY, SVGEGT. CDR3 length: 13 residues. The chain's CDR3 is CASRTASNEPQHF. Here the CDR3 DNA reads TGTGCCAGCAGGACGGCTAGCAATGAGCCCCAGCATTTT.

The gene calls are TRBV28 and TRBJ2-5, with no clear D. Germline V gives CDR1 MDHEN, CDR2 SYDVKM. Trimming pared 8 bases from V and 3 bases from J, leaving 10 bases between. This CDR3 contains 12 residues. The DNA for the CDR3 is TGTGCCAGCTCTTGTCGTGAAGAGACCCAGTACTTC. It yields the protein CASSCREETQYF. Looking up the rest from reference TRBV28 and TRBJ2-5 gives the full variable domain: DVKVTQSSRYLVKRTGEKVFLECVQDMDHENMFWYRQDPGLGLRLIYFSYDVKMKEKGDIPEGYSVSREKKERFSLILESASTNQTSMYLCASSCREETQYFGPGTRLLVL.

The CDR3 DNA follows: TGTGCCAGCAGTGTAGCGGGACTGAACACCGGGGAGCTGTTTTTT. It encodes CASSVAGLNTGELFF. The V call is TRBV28, the J call TRBJ2-2; 8 bases agree with TRBD2. The CDR3 extends over 15 amino acids. Germline CDR1 MDHEN, CDR2 SYDVKM. The trim removed 5 bases at V and 1 base at J, leaving 3 bases unmatched.

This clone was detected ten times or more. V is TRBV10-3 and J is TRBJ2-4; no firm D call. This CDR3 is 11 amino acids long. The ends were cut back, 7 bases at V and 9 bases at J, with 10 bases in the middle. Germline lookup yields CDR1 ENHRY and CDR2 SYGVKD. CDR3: CAIKNQSIQYF. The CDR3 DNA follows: TGTGCCATCAAAAACCAAAGCATTCAGTACTTC.

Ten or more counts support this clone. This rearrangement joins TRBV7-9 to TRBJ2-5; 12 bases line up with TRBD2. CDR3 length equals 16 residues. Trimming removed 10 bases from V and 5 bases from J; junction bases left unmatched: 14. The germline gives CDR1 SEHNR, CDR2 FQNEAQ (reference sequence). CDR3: CATKLLAGGGGETQYF. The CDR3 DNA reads TGTGCCACGAAACTACTAGCGGGAGGTGGTGGGGAGACCCAGTACTTC.

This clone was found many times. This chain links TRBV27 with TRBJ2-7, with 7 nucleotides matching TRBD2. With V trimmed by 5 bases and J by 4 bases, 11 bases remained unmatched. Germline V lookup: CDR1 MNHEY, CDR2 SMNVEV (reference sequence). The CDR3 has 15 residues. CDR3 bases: TGTGCCAGCAGTCCGATCGATGCCGGGGGGTACGAGCAGTACTTC. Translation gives CASSPIDAGGYEQYF.

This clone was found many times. The CDR3 DNA reads TGTGCCAGCAGTTTAGAAATTAGACTAGCGGGCCGAGGGCACCACAATGAGCAGTTCTTC. Its translation: CASSLEIRLAGRGHHNEQFF. The rearrangement uses TRBV12-3 or TRBV12-4 and TRBJ2-1; 10 bases are shared with TRBD2. The V segment lost 1 base and the J segment 5 bases; nucleotides outside the gene matches: 17. CDR3 length equals 20 residues.

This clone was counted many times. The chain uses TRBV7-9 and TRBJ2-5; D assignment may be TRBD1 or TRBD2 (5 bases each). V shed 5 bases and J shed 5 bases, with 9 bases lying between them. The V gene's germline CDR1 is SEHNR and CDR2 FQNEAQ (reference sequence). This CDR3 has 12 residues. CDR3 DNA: TGTGCCAGCAGCCAAGGGACGGAGACCCAGTACTTC. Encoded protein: CASSQGTETQYF.

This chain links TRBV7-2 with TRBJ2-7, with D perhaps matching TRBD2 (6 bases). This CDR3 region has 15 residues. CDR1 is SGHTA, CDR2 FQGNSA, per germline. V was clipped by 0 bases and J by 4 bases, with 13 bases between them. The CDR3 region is CASSLAPREYYEQYF. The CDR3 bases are TGTGCCAGCAGCTTAGCCCCTCGGGAGTATTACGAGCAGTACTTC. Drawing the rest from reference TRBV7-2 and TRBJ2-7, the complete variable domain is GAGVSQSPSNKVTEKGKDVELRCDPISGHTALYWYRQSLGQGLEFLIYFQGNSAPDKSGLPSDRFSAERTGGSVSTLTIQRTQQEDSAVYLCASSLAPREYYEQYFGPGTRLTVT.

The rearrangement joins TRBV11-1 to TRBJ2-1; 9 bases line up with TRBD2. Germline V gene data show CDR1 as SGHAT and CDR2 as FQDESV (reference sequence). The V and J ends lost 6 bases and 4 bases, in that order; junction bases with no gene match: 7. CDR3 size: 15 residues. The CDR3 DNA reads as TGTGCCAGCAGATATAGCGGGAGTTATTACAATGAGCAGTTCTTC. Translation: CASRYSGSYYNEQFF. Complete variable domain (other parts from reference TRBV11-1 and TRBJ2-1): EAEVAQSPRYKITEKSQAVAFWCDPISGHATLYWYRQILGQGPELLVQFQDESVVDDSQLPKDRFSAERLKGVDSTLKIQPAELGDSAMYLCASRYSGSYYNEQFFGPGTRLTVL.

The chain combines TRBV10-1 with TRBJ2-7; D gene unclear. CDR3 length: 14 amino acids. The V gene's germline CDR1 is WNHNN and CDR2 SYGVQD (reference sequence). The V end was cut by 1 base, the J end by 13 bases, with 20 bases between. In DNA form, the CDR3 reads TGCGCCAGCAGTGAGTTCCGGGTGGGATCGCCGCATTACTTC. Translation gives CASSEFRVGSPHYF.

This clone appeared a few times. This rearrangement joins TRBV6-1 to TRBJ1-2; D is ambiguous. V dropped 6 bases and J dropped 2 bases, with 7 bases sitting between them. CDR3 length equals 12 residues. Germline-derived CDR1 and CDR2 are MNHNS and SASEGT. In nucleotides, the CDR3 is TGTGCCAGCAGGGTATTGAACTATGGCTACACCTTC. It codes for CASRVLNYGYTF.

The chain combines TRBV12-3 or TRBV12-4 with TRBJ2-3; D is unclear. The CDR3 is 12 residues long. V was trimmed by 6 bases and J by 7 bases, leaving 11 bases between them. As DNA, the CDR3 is TGTGCCAGCAGCCGAGACACTTATACGCAGTATTTT. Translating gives CASSRDTYTQYF.

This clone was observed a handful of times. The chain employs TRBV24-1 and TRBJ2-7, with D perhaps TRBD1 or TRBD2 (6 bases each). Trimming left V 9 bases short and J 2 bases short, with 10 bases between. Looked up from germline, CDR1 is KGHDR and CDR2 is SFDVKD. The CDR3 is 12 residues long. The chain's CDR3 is CATQGGTYEQYF. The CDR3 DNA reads TGTGCCACCCAAGGGGGGACCTACGAGCAGTACTTC.

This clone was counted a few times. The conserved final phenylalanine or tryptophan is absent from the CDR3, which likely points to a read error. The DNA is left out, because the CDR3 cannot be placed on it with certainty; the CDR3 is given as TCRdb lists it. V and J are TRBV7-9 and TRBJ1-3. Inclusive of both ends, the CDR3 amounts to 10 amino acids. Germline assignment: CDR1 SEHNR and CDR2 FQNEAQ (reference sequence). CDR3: CASSLVVGLA.

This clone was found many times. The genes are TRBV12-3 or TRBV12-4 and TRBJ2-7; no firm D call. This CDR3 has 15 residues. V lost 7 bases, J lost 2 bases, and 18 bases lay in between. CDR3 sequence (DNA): TGTGCCAGCATTCCTACCCGCCCTCTCCCCTACGAGCAGTACTTC. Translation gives CASIPTRPLPYEQYF.